This entry lists 21 T cell receptor beta chains sequenced from one sample in a study of response to subunit inactivated influenza vaccine. One entry per CDR3 protein results from TCRdb running MiXCR on the RT-PCR reads. The table includes about 240,000 distinct CDR3 sequences, approximately 12% detected once. The sample consisted of non-naive T cells sorted from PBMCs, taken 14 to 15 days before vaccination. The receptors shown here come from a man aged 50-60 years who received an inactivated influenza vaccine.

Many counts were recorded for this clonotype. J is TRBJ1-1 and V is TRBV5-5, with 7 bases aligning to TRBD1. The ends lost 2 bases at V and 2 bases at J; junction bases unmatched: 6. Germline CDR1 SGHKS, CDR2 YYEKEE (reference sequence). The CDR3 consists of 15 residues. The CDR3 protein is CASSFDRASNTEAFF. CDR3 DNA sequence: TGTGCCAGCAGCTTTGACAGGGCCTCTAACACTGAAGCTTTCTTT.

The chain combines TRBV7-9 with TRBJ2-5; 7 positions agree with TRBD2. Unmatched junction bases numbered 8, after V lost 5 bases and J lost 2 bases. Germline CDR1 reads SEHNR; CDR2 reads FQNEAQ (reference sequence). CDR3 size: 15 residues. The CDR3 loop reads CASSVWTRTQETQYF. The CDR3 DNA is TGTGCCAGCAGCGTGTGGACTAGAACACAAGAGACCCAGTACTTC. Based on the CDR3 plus reference TRBV7-9 and TRBJ2-5, the full variable domain is DTGVSQNPRHKITKRGQNVTFRCDPISEHNRLYWYRQTLGQGPEFLTYFQNEAQLEKSRLLSDRFSAERPKGSFSTLEIQRTEQGDSAMYLCASSVWTRTQETQYFGPGTRLLVL.

The chain is built from TRBV19 and TRBJ1-1; 10 bases align to TRBD1. Germline values: CDR1 LNHDA, CDR2 SQIVND (reference sequence). CDR3 length: 13 amino acids. The V and J ends lost 5 bases and 6 bases, in that order; junction bases with no gene match: 3. The CDR3 region is CASSPGTGAEAFF. CDR3 nucleotides: TGTGCCAGTAGTCCGGGGACAGGGGCTGAAGCTTTCTTT.

In its sample, this clonotype was seen a few times. The chain combines TRBV3-1 with TRBJ2-7; the D gene could be TRBD1 or TRBD2 (5 bases each). Germline loops: CDR1 LGHDT, CDR2 YNNKEL (reference sequence). The V end was cut by 6 bases, the J end by 4 bases, with 16 bases between. This CDR3 is 14 amino acids long. The CDR3 loop is CASRQPGPYYEQYF. The CDR3 DNA follows: TGTGCCAGCAGGCAGCCGGGACCATATTACGAGCAGTACTTC.

The gene calls are TRBV4-2 and TRBJ2-3; TRBD2 agrees at 8 bases. V was pared by 4 bases and J by 1 base, with 7 bases of the junction left unmatched. CDR3 length: 16 amino acids. The germline CDR1 and CDR2 sequences are LGHNA and YNFKEQ. The CDR3 sequence: CASSRGTSRGTDTQYF. DNA of the CDR3: TGTGCCAGCAGCCGCGGGACTAGTCGAGGCACAGATACGCAGTATTTT.

The chain has TRBV20-1 and TRBJ2-7; 8 nucleotides match TRBD1. Looked up from germline, CDR1 is DFQATT and CDR2 is SNEGSKA (reference sequence). The CDR3 covers 13 residues. The ends lost 6 bases at V and 5 bases at J; junction bases unmatched: 9. CDR3 region: CSAAGQGKNEQYF. In nucleotides, the CDR3 is TGCAGTGCGGCCGGACAGGGAAAAAACGAGCAGTACTTC.

A few counts support this clonotype. The genes are TRBV10-3 and TRBJ1-4; TRBD1 matches 9 bases. The V and J ends lost 0 bases and 8 bases, in that order; junction bases with no gene match: 4. This CDR3 region has 15 residues. Germline CDR1 reads ENHRY; CDR2 reads SYGVKD. CDR3 bases: TGTGCCATCAGTGAGTCGGGACAGGGAGGCGAAAAACTGTTTTTT. This sequence encodes CAISESGQGGEKLFF.

The DNA for the CDR3 is TGCAGTGCTAGTTCCGGACTAGCGGGAGGAGCGGGCACAGATACGCAGTATTTT. It translates to CSASSGLAGGAGTDTQYF. This sequence joins TRBV20-1 and TRBJ2-3; 14 bases match TRBD2. Germline assignment: CDR1 DFQATT and CDR2 SNEGSKA (reference sequence). This CDR3 is built from 18 residues. V gave up 3 bases and J gave up 1 base; unmatched junction bases: 9.

The CDR3 coding sequence is TGTGCCAGCAGTCGAATGACAAGGGGCCTCCGGAACACTGAAGCTTTCTTT. As protein: CASSRMTRGLRNTEAFF. The chain carries TRBV12-3 or TRBV12-4 and TRBJ1-1; TRBD1 might be the D (5 bases). Between the trimmed V and J ends, which lost 5 bases and 1 base, there was a span of 20 bases. The CDR3 consists of 17 residues.

This clonotype was seen more than once but under ten times. The DNA of the CDR3 is TGTGCCAGCAGCCAACCGGGCGGGCCCCAGCATTTT. This gives the protein CASSQPGGPQHF. The J gene is TRBJ1-5, the V gene TRBV14, with no clear D. Per germline, CDR1 SGHDN and CDR2 FVKESK. Trimming left V 2 bases short and J 9 bases short, with 8 bases between. CDR3 length equals 12 residues.

This chain uses TRBV18 with TRBJ2-7; tentatively, D is TRBD1 (5 bases). CDR3 size: 16 residues. Germline V CDR1 and CDR2: KGHSH, LQKENI. V was pared by 3 bases and J by 1 base, with 16 bases between. The CDR3 loop reads CASSPLVGAGSYEQYF. DNA of the CDR3: TGTGCCAGCTCACCTTTAGTAGGGGCTGGGTCCTACGAGCAGTACTTC.

The chain joins TRBV20-1 to TRBJ2-2; 9 nucleotides line up with TRBD2. Germline CDR1 is DFQATT and CDR2 is SNEGSKA (reference sequence). This CDR3 has 16 amino acids. The CDR3 DNA follows: TGCTGCGCTAGAGATAGGCTAGCGGGAAACACCGGGGAGCTGTTTTTT. It encodes CCARDRLAGNTGELFF.

The sample holds a few counts of this clonotype. The V call is TRBV12-3 or TRBV12-4, the J call TRBJ2-1; D gene uncertain. Trimming pared 6 bases from V and 8 bases from J, leaving 17 bases between. The CDR3 loop spans 14 amino acids. This CDR3 reads CASSLYGPLHEQFF. In DNA form, the CDR3 reads TGTGCCAGCAGCCTTTACGGGCCTCTACATGAGCAGTTCTTC.

The chain employs TRBV5-1 and TRBJ2-3, with 11 bases fitting TRBD1. Germline V gene data show CDR1 as SGHRS and CDR2 as YFSETQ. This CDR3 region has 15 residues. V gave up 4 bases and J gave up 4 bases; unmatched junction bases: 5. The CDR3 spells CASSRSGQGADTQYF. As DNA, the CDR3 is TGCGCCAGCAGCCGGTCGGGACAGGGGGCAGATACGCAGTATTTT.

The V call is TRBV5-1, the J call TRBJ1-2; maybe TRBD1 (5 bases). This CDR3 contains 12 residues. The V gene lost 1 base and the J gene lost 6 bases, with 7 bases spanning the gap. The germline V gene has CDR1 SGHRS and CDR2 YFSETQ. CDR3 nucleotide sequence: TGCGCCAGCAGCTTGTCAGGGAATGGCTACACCTTC. Translated: CASSLSGNGYTF.

This clonotype was seen many times. This rearrangement joins TRBV29-1 to TRBJ2-3, with 7 bases lining up with TRBD1. The germline V gene has CDR1 SQVTM and CDR2 ANQGSEA. This CDR3 has 14 residues. Losses at the gene ends were 4 bases for V and 1 base for J; bases not matched to a gene: 5. CDR3 coding DNA: TGCAGCGTTGGTGTCGGACAGGGCACAGATACGCAGTATTTT. This sequence encodes CSVGVGQGTDTQYF.

This rearrangement joins TRBV24-1 to TRBJ2-7; perhaps D is TRBD1 or TRBD2 (5 bases each). The germline CDR1 and CDR2 sequences are KGHDR and SFDVKD. Trimming took off 9 bases at V and 3 bases at J, with 23 bases between the two ends. The CDR3 runs 16 residues. CDR3 bases: TGTGCCACCTCCGAGGGGCCGGCAGGGATGAACTACGAGCAGTACTTC. Its translation: CATSEGPAGMNYEQYF.

The CDR3 DNA sequence: TGTGCCAGCAGTGAATGGGGCCAGAGCTCCTACGAGCAGTACTTC. Residues: CASSEWGQSSYEQYF. The chain recombines TRBV25-1 with TRBJ2-7, with TRBD1 as a possible D gene (5 bases). The CDR3 loop spans 15 amino acids. Trimming took 1 base from V and 0 from J, leaving 10 bases between them. The germline V gene has CDR1 MGHDK and CDR2 SYGVNS.

This clonotype was seen a handful of times. This chain links TRBV25-1 with TRBJ2-3; 11 bases match TRBD1. CDR3 size: 12 residues. The V gene's germline CDR1 is MGHDK and CDR2 SYGVNS. V gave up 9 bases and J gave up 6 bases; unmatched junction bases: 2. CDR3: CASGQGADTQYF. CDR3 sequence (DNA): TGTGCCAGTGGACAGGGGGCGGATACGCAGTATTTT. Together with reference TRBV25-1 and TRBJ2-3, the CDR3 gives the full variable domain: EADIYQTPRYLVIGTGKKITLECSQTMGHDKMYWYQQDPGMELHLIHYSYGVNSTEKGDLSSESTVSRIRTEHFPLTLESARPSHTSQYLCASGQGADTQYFGPGTRLTVL.

This sequence joins TRBV6-1 and TRBJ2-7; maybe TRBD2 (5 bases). V was pared by 2 bases and J by 6 bases, with 11 bases between. This CDR3 is built from 13 residues. Germline V gives CDR1 MNHNS, CDR2 SASEGT. CDR3 sequence reads: CASSEYRGGEQYF. CDR3 coding DNA: TGTGCCAGCAGTGAATATAGAGGAGGCGAGCAGTACTTC.

This clonotype was seen at least ten times. The rearrangement joins TRBV20-1 to TRBJ2-1; 14 bases line up with TRBD2. The CDR3 spans 16 residues. Germline CDR1 reads DFQATT; CDR2 reads SNEGSKA (reference sequence). Unmatched junction bases numbered 7, after V lost 2 bases and J lost 7 bases. The CDR3 loop is CSARWTSGRTRNEQFF. CDR3 DNA: TGCAGTGCTAGATGGACTAGCGGGAGGACTAGGAATGAGCAGTTCTTC.